The entry below describes one T cell receptor (beta chain). Authors' analysis steps: The authors estimated nucleated cell counts from reference gene primer amplification. The assay was immunoSEQ multiplex PCR, and TCRdb's table has in-frame clones only and misses some. Clone size and the V and J calls come from that table; the DNA yielded D and trimming. Among 100,000 to 150,000 clones, around three quarters were seen once, and the ten largest hold 35% to 40%. The sample is drawn from a study of blood T cell repertoires in COVID-19. Study information: Sites in the United States, Italy and Spain provided acute and convalescent COVID-19 samples. From T cells, B-cell-depleted T cells, or PBMCs came the material, which was cDNA or gDNA.

The CDR3 contains 15 residues. J gave up 9 bases and V 10 bases, and 10 bases lay outside the gene matches. Germline CDR1 and CDR2: MDHEN and SYDVKM. This TCR came from a middle-aged man with active or convalescent COVID-19. The chain links TRBV28 to TRBJ1-6; 12 nucleotides agree with TRBD1. Sequenced sample: peripheral blood. This chain's CDR3 is CATFGPGQGASPLHF. The CDR3 DNA follows: TGTGCCACCTTTGGACCGGGACAGGGGGCTTCACCCCTCCACTTT. The complete variable domain, with remaining parts taken from reference TRBV28 and TRBJ1-6, reads DVKVTQSSRYLVKRTGEKVFLECVQDMDHENMFWYRQDPGLGLRLIYFSYDVKMKEKGDIPEGYSVSREKKERFSLILESASTNQTSMYLCATFGPGQGASPLHFGNGTRLTVT.